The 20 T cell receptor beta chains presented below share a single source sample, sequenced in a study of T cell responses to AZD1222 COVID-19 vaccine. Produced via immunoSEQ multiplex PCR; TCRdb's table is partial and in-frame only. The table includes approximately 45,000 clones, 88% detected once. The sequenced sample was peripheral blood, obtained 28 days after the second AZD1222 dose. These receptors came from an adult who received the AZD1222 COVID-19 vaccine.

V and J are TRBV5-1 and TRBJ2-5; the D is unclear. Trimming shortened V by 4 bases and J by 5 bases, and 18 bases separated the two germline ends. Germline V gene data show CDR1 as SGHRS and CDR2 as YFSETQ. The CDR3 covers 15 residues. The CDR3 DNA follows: TGCGCCAGCAGCCCCGAAGGTAGGGCATGGGAGACCCAGTACTTC. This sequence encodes CASSPEGRAWETQYF.

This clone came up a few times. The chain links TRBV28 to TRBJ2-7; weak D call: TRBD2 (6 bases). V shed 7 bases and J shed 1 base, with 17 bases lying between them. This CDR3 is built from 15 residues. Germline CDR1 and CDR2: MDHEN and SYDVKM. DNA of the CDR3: TGTGCCAGCACCCCACCTGAGGCGGGATCCTACGAGCAGTACTTC. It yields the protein CASTPPEAGSYEQYF.

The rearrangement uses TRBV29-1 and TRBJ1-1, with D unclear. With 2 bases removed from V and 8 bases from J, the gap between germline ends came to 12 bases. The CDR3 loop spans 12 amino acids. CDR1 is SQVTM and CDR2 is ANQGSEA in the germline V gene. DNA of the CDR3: TGCAGCGTTGAAAGGCCGGACCGCGAAGCTTTCTTT. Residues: CSVERPDREAFF.

CDR3: CASSRHPIGDRGYTGELFF. CDR3 nucleotide sequence: TGTGCCAGTAGTAGACACCCTATAGGGGACAGGGGTTACACCGGGGAGCTGTTTTTT. V and J are TRBV19 and TRBJ2-2; TRBD1 matches at 10 bases. V lost 4 bases, J lost 3 bases, and 14 bases stayed unmatched. Per germline, CDR1 LNHDA and CDR2 SQIVND (reference sequence). This CDR3 has 19 amino acids.

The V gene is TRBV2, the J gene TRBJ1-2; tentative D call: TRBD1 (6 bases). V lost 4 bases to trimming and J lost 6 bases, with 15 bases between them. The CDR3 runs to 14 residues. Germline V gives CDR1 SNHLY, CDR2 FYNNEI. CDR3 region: CASSGGPQDHGYTF. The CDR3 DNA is TGTGCCAGCAGTGGGGGGCCTCAAGACCATGGCTACACCTTC.

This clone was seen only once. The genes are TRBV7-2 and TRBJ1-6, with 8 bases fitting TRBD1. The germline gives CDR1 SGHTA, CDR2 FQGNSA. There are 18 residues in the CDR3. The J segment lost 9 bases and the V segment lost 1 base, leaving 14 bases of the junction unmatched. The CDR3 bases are TGTGCCAGCAGCTTAGTGGGCTTGACAGGGGCCCTTAGTTCACCCCTCCACTTT. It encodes CASSLVGLTGALSSPLHF.

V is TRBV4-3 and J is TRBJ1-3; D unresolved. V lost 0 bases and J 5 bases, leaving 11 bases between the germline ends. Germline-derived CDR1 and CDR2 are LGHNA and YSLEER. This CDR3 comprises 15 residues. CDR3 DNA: TGCGCCAGCAGCCAAGATCGCTCCCAAAGAAACACCATATATTTT. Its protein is CASSQDRSQRNTIYF.

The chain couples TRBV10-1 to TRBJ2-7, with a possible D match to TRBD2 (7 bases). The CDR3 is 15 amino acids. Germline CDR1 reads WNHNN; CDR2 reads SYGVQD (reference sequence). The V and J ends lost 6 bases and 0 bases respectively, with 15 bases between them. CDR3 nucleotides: TGCGCCAGCAGAACGCGGGGGCGGACCTCCTACGAGCAGTACTTC. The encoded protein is CASRTRGRTSYEQYF.

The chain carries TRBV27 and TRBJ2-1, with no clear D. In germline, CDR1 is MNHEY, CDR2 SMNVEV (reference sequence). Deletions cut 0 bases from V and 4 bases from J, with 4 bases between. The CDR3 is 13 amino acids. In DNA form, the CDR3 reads TGTGCCAGCAGTTTATCACCTTACAATGAGCAGTTCTTC. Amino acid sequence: CASSLSPYNEQFF.

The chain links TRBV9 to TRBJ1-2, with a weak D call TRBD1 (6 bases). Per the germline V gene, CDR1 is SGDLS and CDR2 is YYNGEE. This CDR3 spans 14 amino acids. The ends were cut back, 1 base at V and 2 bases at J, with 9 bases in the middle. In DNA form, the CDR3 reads TGTGCCAGCAGCGTAAATCAGGGGAACTATGGCTACACCTTC. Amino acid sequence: CASSVNQGNYGYTF.

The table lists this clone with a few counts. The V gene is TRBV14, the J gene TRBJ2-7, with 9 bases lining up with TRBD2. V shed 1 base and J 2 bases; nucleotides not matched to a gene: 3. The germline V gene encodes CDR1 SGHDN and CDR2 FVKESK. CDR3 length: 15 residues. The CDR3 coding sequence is TGTGCCAGCAGCCAAGGAGCGGGAGGAACCTACGAGCAGTACTTC. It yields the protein CASSQGAGGTYEQYF.

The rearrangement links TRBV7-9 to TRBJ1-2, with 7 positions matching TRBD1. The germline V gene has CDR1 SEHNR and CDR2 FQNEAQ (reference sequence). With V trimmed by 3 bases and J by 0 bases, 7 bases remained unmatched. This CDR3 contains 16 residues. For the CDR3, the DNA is TGTGCCAGCAGCTTGCCCGGGACAGCGTCTAACTATGGCTACACCTTC. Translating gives CASSLPGTASNYGYTF.

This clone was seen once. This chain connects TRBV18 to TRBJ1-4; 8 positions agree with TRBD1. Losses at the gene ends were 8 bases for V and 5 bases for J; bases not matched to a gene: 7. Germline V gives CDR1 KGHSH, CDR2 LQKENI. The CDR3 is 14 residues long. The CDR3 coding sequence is TGTGCCAGCGCACGGGACAGGATAAATGAAAAACTGTTTTTT. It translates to CASARDRINEKLFF.

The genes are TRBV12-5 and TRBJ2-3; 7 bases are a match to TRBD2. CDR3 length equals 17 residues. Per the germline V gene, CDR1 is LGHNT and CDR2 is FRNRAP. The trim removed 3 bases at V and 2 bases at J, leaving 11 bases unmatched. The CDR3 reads CASGLRSSAGVTDTQYF. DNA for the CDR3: TGTGCTAGTGGTTTAAGGTCGTCGGCGGGAGTCACAGATACGCAGTATTTT. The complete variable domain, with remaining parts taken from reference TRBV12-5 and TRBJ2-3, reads DARVTQTPRHKVTEMGQEVTMRCQPILGHNTVFWYRQTMMQGLELLAYFRNRAPLDDSGMPKDRFSAEMPDATLATLKIQPSEPRDSAVYFCASGLRSSAGVTDTQYFGPGTRLTVL.

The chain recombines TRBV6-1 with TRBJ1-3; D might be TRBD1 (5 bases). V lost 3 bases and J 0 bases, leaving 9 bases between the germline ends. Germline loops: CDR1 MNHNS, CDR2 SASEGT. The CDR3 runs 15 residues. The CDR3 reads CASSEGDVSGNTIYF. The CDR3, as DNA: TGTGCCAGCAGTGAGGGGGACGTCTCTGGAAACACCATATATTTT.

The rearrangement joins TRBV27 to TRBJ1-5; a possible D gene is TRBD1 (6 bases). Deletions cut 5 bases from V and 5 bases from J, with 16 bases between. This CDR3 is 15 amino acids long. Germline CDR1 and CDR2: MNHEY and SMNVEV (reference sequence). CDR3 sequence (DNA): TGTGCCAGCAGTCTGGGCAGGGGACCCCATCAGCCCCAGCATTTT. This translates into CASSLGRGPHQPQHF.

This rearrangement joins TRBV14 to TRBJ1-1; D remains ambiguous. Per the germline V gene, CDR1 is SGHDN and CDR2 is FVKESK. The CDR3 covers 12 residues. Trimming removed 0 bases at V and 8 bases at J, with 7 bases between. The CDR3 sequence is CASSQDEWEAFF. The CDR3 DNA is TGTGCCAGCAGCCAAGATGAGTGGGAAGCTTTCTTT.

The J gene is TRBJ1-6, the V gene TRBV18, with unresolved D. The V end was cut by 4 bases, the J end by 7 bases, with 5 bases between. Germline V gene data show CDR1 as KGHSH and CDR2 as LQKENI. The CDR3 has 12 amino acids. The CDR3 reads CASSLPNSPLHF. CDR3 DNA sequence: TGTGCCAGCTCACTTCCGAATTCACCCCTCCACTTT.

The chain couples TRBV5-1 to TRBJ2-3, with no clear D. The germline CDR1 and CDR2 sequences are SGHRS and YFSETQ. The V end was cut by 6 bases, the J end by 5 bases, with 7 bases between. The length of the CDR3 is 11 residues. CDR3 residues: CASTFGDTQYF. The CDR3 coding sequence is TGCGCCAGCACATTTGGAGATACGCAGTATTTT.

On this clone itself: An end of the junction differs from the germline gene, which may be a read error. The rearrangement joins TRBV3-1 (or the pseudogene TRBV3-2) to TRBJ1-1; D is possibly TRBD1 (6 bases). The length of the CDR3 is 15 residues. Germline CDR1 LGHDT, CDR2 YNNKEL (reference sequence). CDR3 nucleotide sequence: TGTGTCAGCAGCCAAGGATTGGACAGGAACACTGAAGCTTTCTTT. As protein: CVSSQGLDRNTEAFF.